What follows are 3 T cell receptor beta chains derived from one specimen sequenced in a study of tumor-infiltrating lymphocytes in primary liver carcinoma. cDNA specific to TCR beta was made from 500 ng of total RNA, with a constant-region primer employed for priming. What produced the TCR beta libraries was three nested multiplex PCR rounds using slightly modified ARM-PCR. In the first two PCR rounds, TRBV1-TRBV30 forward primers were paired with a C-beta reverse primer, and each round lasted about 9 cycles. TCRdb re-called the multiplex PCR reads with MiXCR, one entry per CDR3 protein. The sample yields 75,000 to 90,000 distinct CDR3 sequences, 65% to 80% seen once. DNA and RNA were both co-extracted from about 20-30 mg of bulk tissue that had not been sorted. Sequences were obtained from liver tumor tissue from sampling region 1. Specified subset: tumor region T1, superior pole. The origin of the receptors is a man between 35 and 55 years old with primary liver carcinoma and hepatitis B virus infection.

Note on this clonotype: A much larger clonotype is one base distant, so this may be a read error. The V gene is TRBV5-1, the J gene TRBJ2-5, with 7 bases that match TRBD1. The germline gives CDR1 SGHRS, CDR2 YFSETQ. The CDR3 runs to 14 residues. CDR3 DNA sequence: TGCGCCAACAGCTGGGGACAGACTCAAGAGACCCAGTACTTC. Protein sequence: CANSWGQTQETQYF.

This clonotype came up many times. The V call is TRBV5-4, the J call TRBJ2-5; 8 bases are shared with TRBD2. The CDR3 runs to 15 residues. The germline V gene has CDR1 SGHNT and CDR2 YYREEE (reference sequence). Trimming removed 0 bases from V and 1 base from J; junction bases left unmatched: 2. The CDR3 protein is CASSLELAVQETQYF. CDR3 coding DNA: TGTGCCAGCAGCTTGGAACTAGCGGTCCAAGAGACCCAGTACTTC.

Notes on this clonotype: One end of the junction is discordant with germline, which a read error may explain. The chain's CDR3 is CTTDPGLAGYTDTQYF. CDR3 coding DNA: TGTACCACCGATCCGGGACTAGCGGGGTACACAGATACGCAGTATTTC. This rearrangement joins TRBV10-3 to TRBJ2-3, with 13 bases that match TRBD2. The germline CDR1 and CDR2 sequences are ENHRY and SYGVKD. The CDR3 is 16 residues long.